This T cell receptor (beta chain) was retrieved from a study of siplizumab effects on memory and regulatory T cells. Study-level results: The study found that mappable alloreactive CD4+ clones averaged 68.8% Treg-derived with siplizumab and 25% to 30% in controls. The diversity of naive T cells seemed greater than that of memory cells, and their alloresponse contribution seemed major. Alloreactive sequences whose origin lay in unstimulated CD4+ memory cells were significantly reduced by siplizumab.

In its sample, this clone was seen once. Its antigen is unidentified. V dropped 8 bases and J dropped 6 bases, with 17 bases sitting between them. Germline-derived CDR1 and CDR2 are MGHDK and SYGVNS. The CDR3 runs 14 residues. The study assayed approximately 100,000 TCR templates per sample. Sequencing was performed with immunoSEQ multiplex PCR; in TCRdb, only in-frame clones are kept and a portion is missing. The table records 80,000 to 95,000 clones, approximately 95% of them present only once. The V gene is TRBV25-1, the J gene TRBJ2-1; no clear D. The source material was CD8+ T cells sorted from blood. This clonotype was obtained from a human donor in good health. CDR3 nucleotide sequence: TGTGCCAGCTTCTCAGACTCGTTTACCAATGAGCAGTTCTTC. Its protein is CASFSDSFTNEQFF.